These 25 T cell receptor beta chains originate from one sample sequenced in a study of T cell changes during pregnancy in multiple sclerosis. Libraries were prepared by immunoSEQ multiplex PCR; TCRdb keeps only in-frame clonotypes and omits some of them. The data show around 95,000 clones, approximately 95% seen once. The specimen comprised peripheral blood, sampled after pregnancy. Receptors originate from a female donor in good health, enrolled as a control in a pregnancy study.

J is TRBJ2-6 and V is TRBV5-1; 9 bases match TRBD1. V shed 2 bases, J shed 4 bases, and the junction held 7 bases outside the gene matches. CDR1 and CDR2 from the germline V gene are SGHRS and YFSETQ. The CDR3 spans 17 residues. This CDR3 reads CASSFIQGASGANVLTF. CDR3 coding DNA: TGCGCCAGCAGCTTTATACAGGGGGCCTCCGGGGCCAACGTCCTGACTTTC.

The chain couples TRBV7-8 to TRBJ2-1; 13 nucleotides align to TRBD2. V was clipped by 5 bases and J by 10 bases; unmatched bases: 8. Per the germline V gene, CDR1 is SGHVS and CDR2 is FQNEAQ. This CDR3 region has 15 residues. CDR3 nucleotide sequence: TGTGCCAGCAGCGCCACTAGCGGGAGGGTAGAGGAGCAGTTCTTC. Translating gives CASSATSGRVEEQFF.

The chain has TRBV7-9 and TRBJ2-5, with 10 nucleotides matching TRBD1. V lost 5 bases and J lost 5; bases outside the gene matches: 17. Looked up from germline, CDR1 is SEHNR and CDR2 is FQNEAQ (reference sequence). This CDR3 has 18 amino acids. CDR3 sequence: CASSQDRGSSADGETQYF. The CDR3, as DNA: TGTGCCAGCAGCCAGGACAGGGGGTCTTCCGCAGACGGTGAGACCCAGTACTTC.

The gene calls are TRBV13 and TRBJ2-7, with D perhaps TRBD2 (6 bases). Germline V gene data show CDR1 as PRHDT and CDR2 as FYEKMQ (reference sequence). This CDR3 contains 15 residues. Trimming stripped 4 bases from V and 7 bases from J, with 20 bases between. The CDR3 loop reads CASSSQRDFAGEQYF. The CDR3 DNA reads TGTGCCAGCAGCTCACAACGGGACTTCGCCGGGGAGCAGTACTTC. Variable domain in full (rest from reference TRBV13 and TRBJ2-7): AAGVIQSPRHLIKEKRETATLKCYPIPRHDTVYWYQQGPGQDPQFLISFYEKMQSDKGSIPDRFSAQQFSDYHSELNMSSLELGDSALYFCASSSQRDFAGEQYFGPGTRLTVT.

This clone was found once. The chain has TRBV2 and TRBJ2-6, with TRBD1 identical over 9 bases. CDR1 is SNHLY, CDR2 FYNNEI, per germline. V was clipped by 5 bases and J by 3 bases; unmatched bases: 5. The CDR3 is made up of 16 amino acids. In DNA form, the CDR3 reads TGTGCCAGCAGTCGACAGGGGGGGTTTGGGGCCAACGTCCTGACTTTC. This codes for CASSRQGGFGANVLTF.

The rearrangement uses TRBV7-9 and TRBJ1-1, with TRBD1 as a possible D gene (6 bases). The CDR3 loop spans 17 amino acids. The V end lost 7 bases, the J end lost 4 bases, and 25 bases lay between the germline ends. The germline V gene has CDR1 SEHNR and CDR2 FQNEAQ (reference sequence). The CDR3 sequence: CASTAQGLSTFSTEAFF. The CDR3 DNA reads as TGTGCCAGCACCGCACAGGGACTATCTACCTTCTCCACTGAAGCTTTCTTT.

The genes are TRBV5-1 and TRBJ2-1; TRBD1 aligns across 12 bases. V shed 2 bases and J 4 bases; nucleotides not matched to a gene: 4. The CDR3 length is 16 residues. Germline loops: CDR1 SGHRS, CDR2 YFSETQ. This chain's CDR3 is CASSFSGQGAYNEQFF. As DNA, the CDR3 is TGCGCCAGCAGCTTCTCGGGACAGGGGGCTTACAATGAGCAGTTCTTC.

This clone came up once. This CDR3 is CASSNRGLGDEQFF. As DNA, the CDR3 is TGTGCCAGCAGTAACAGGGGTCTGGGGGATGAGCAGTTCTTC. J is TRBJ2-1 and V is TRBV6-4; 7 positions agree with TRBD1. Germline V lookup: CDR1 MRHNA, CDR2 SNTAGT. The CDR3 is 14 amino acids. The junction had 9 bases not matched to a gene; V was cut back by 5 bases and J by 8 bases.

This clone has a handful of counts. The J gene is TRBJ1-3, the V gene TRBV2, with TRBD1 identical over 7 bases. CDR1 is SNHLY and CDR2 is FYNNEI in the germline V gene. Trimming removed 11 bases from V and 2 bases from J; junction bases left unmatched: 9. The CDR3 is 14 residues long. The CDR3 sequence is CASSRRGPGNTIYF. Here the CDR3 DNA reads TGTGCCTCTAGTAGGAGGGGGCCTGGAAACACCATATATTTT.

The genes are TRBV9 and TRBJ2-1, with D possibly being TRBD2 (5 bases). The length of the CDR3 is 16 residues. Germline loops: CDR1 SGDLS, CDR2 YYNGEE. Trimming left V 3 bases short and J 0 bases short, with 13 bases between. CDR3: CASSGGLGVSYNEQFF. DNA of the CDR3: TGTGCCAGCAGCGGCGGCCTCGGGGTCTCCTACAATGAGCAGTTCTTC. Looking up the rest from reference TRBV9 and TRBJ2-1 gives the full variable domain: DSGVTQTPKHLITATGQRVTLRCSPRSGDLSVYWYQQSLDQGLQFLIQYYNGEERAKGNILERFSAQQFPDLHSELNLSSLELGDSALYFCASSGGLGVSYNEQFFGPGTRLTVL.

The rearrangement links TRBV28 to TRBJ1-1; 8 positions agree with TRBD1. V shed 3 bases and J 0 bases; nucleotides not matched to a gene: 12. The CDR3 consists of 18 residues. CDR1 and CDR2 (germline): MDHEN, SYDVKM. The CDR3 coding sequence is TGTGCCAGCAGTTTTGACCTTGACAGGGGCGAAATGAACACTGAAGCTTTCTTT. This codes for CASSFDLDRGEMNTEAFF.

This chain uses TRBV5-6 with TRBJ1-2; 9 bases map to TRBD1. Germline-derived CDR1 and CDR2 are SGHDT and YYEEEE. This CDR3 comprises 16 residues. After removal of 7 bases from V and 4 bases from J, the junction contained 14 bases not matched to a gene. CDR3 sequence: CASVSRSGTGTYGYTF. For the CDR3, the DNA is TGTGCCAGCGTTTCCCGCTCCGGGACAGGGACCTATGGCTACACCTTC.

The rearrangement links TRBV12-5 to TRBJ1-2; 7 bases map to TRBD1. This CDR3 is built from 15 residues. Germline loops: CDR1 LGHNT, CDR2 FRNRAP. V shed 0 bases, J shed 4 bases, and the junction held 5 bases outside the gene matches. Here the CDR3 DNA reads TGTGCTAGTGGTTTGGTAAGGGGGCGGGTCTATGGCTACACCTTC. As protein: CASGLVRGRVYGYTF.

The chain joins TRBV7-9 to TRBJ2-7; D is perhaps TRBD2 (6 bases). Germline V gene sequence: CDR1 SEHNR, CDR2 FQNEAQ (reference sequence). CDR3 length: 13 residues. With 10 bases removed from V and 0 bases from J, the gap between germline ends came to 13 bases. In DNA, the CDR3 is TGTGCCACACAACCGGACTACTCCTACGAGCAGTACTTC. Amino acid sequence: CATQPDYSYEQYF.

The V and J genes are TRBV7-2 and TRBJ2-1, with 9 nucleotides matching TRBD1. This CDR3 has 14 amino acids. With 3 bases clipped from V and 5 bases from J, the junction kept 2 bases outside the gene matches. CDR1 and CDR2 from the germline V gene are SGHTA and FQGNSA. The CDR3 DNA is TGTGCCAGCAGCTTGGGGACAGGGAACAATGAGCAGTTCTTC. Protein: CASSLGTGNNEQFF.

This clone was seen a few times. V and J are TRBV6-6 and TRBJ1-1, with D tentatively TRBD1 (6 bases). V was pared by 8 bases and J by 0 bases, with 16 bases between. This CDR3 contains 15 residues. Germline CDR1 reads MNHNY; CDR2 reads SVGAGI (reference sequence). The CDR3 DNA sequence: TGTGCCAGCGAGGACAGAGATGATTTGAACACTGAAGCTTTCTTT. It encodes CASEDRDDLNTEAFF.

The chain employs TRBV29-1 and TRBJ1-1, with D possibly being TRBD1 (5 bases). Germline CDR1 reads SQVTM; CDR2 reads ANQGSEA. This CDR3 region has 14 residues. V was cut by 3 bases and J by 6 bases, with 17 bases left in between. The CDR3 bases are TGCAGCGTTGAGACACAGGAGAATCGGGCTGAAGCTTTCTTT. Translated, it gives CSVETQENRAEAFF.

The chain is built from TRBV5-5 and TRBJ2-5; D perhaps matches TRBD1 (6 bases). The CDR3 covers 14 residues. Germline-derived CDR1 and CDR2 are SGHKS and YYEKEE (reference sequence). The V end was cut by 3 bases, the J end by 4 bases, with 13 bases between. The chain's CDR3 is CASSYQGRGETQYF. The CDR3 nucleotides are TGTGCCAGCAGCTACCAGGGGCGTGGAGAGACCCAGTACTTC.

This sequence joins TRBV28 and TRBJ1-2; TRBD1 aligns across 10 bases. V shed 7 bases and J 1 base; nucleotides not matched to a gene: 6. This CDR3 has 15 amino acids. Germline assignment: CDR1 MDHEN and CDR2 SYDVKM. CDR3 in DNA: TGTGCCAGCAATTCGGGGGACAGGGGTAACTATGGCTACACCTTC. Residues: CASNSGDRGNYGYTF.

V is TRBV4-2 and J is TRBJ1-3; D unclear. CDR1 and CDR2 from the germline V gene are LGHNA and YNFKEQ. This CDR3 has 16 residues. Trimming cost V 1 base and J 2 bases, with 12 bases left between them. CDR3 residues: CASSQVVWQTGNTIYF. The CDR3 DNA reads TGTGCCAGCAGCCAAGTCGTATGGCAGACTGGAAACACCATATATTTT.

This clone appeared once. This chain links TRBV29-1 with TRBJ2-3; 7 nucleotides agree with TRBD1. From germline, CDR1 is SQVTM and CDR2 ANQGSEA. Trimming at V came to 3 bases and at J to 1 base, leaving 4 bases not matched to a gene. The CDR3 consists of 14 residues. The CDR3 here is CSVDRGIGTDTQYF. Here the CDR3 DNA reads TGCAGCGTTGACAGGGGGATAGGCACAGATACGCAGTATTTT.

As DNA, the CDR3 is TGCGCCAGCAGAAATTTGGGGGCCCCAGATACGCAGTATTTT. Translated: CASRNLGAPDTQYF. The chain combines TRBV5-1 with TRBJ2-3, with TRBD1 as a possible D gene (6 bases). CDR3 length: 14 residues. V lost 5 bases and J lost 4, with 14 bases in between. In germline, CDR1 is SGHRS, CDR2 YFSETQ.

This clone came up once. The chain employs TRBV10-3 and TRBJ2-1; TRBD1 aligns across 7 bases. The V gene end was trimmed by 7 bases and the J gene end by 11 bases; junction bases not matched to a gene: 14. The CDR3 totals 14 residues. Per the germline V gene, CDR1 is ENHRY and CDR2 is SYGVKD. CDR3 sequence reads: CAINGTDHPLQQFF. CDR3 coding DNA: TGTGCCATCAATGGGACAGATCACCCCTTGCAGCAGTTCTTC.

This clone was observed a few times. V is TRBV5-4 and J is TRBJ1-1; D perhaps matches TRBD1 (5 bases). Per the germline V gene, CDR1 is SGHNT and CDR2 is YYREEE (reference sequence). The CDR3 covers 14 residues. Trimming pared 0 bases from V and 3 bases from J, leaving 9 bases between. This CDR3 reads CASSLVSRDTEAFF. CDR3 in DNA: TGTGCCAGCAGCTTGGTTAGCAGGGACACTGAAGCTTTCTTT. Combining the CDR3 with reference TRBV5-4 and TRBJ1-1 gives the whole variable domain ETGVTQSPTHLIKTRGQQVTLRCSSQSGHNTVSWYQQALGQGPQFIFQYYREEENGRGNFPPRFSGLQFPNYSSELNVNALELDDSALYLCASSLVSRDTEAFFGQGTRLTVV.

V gene TRBV2 combines with J gene TRBJ2-1; 9 bases line up with TRBD2. Germline CDR1 is SNHLY and CDR2 is FYNNEI. There are 13 residues in the CDR3. V dropped 7 bases and J dropped 10; count of bases not matched to a gene: 8. CDR3 nucleotide sequence: TGTGCCAGCACTTTGGAGCGGGAGGTCGAGCAGTTCTTC. This sequence encodes CASTLEREVEQFF. Together with reference TRBV2 and TRBJ2-1, the CDR3 gives the full variable domain: EPEVTQTPSHQVTQMGQEVILRCVPISNHLYFYWYRQILGQKVEFLVSFYNNEISEKSEIFDDQFSVERPDGSNFTLKIRSTKLEDSAMYFCASTLEREVEQFFGPGTRLTVL.